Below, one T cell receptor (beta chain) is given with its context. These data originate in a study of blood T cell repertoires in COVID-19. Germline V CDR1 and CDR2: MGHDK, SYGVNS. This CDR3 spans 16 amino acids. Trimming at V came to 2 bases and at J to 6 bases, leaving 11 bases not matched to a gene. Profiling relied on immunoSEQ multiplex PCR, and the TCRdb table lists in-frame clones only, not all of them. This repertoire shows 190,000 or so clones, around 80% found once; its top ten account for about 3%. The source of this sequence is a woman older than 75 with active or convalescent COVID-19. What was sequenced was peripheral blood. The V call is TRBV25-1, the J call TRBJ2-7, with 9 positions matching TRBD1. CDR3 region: CASSEDGNRGPGEQYF. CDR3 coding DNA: TGTGCCAGCAGTGAAGATGGGAACAGGGGGCCTGGCGAGCAGTACTTC.